The clone carrying this TCR beta chain was recorded a few times. The antigen remains undetermined. Together with a sample-barcoded 5' primer, a J-beta primer mix was included in a second PCR lasting about 6 to 11 cycles. Researchers report that each sample yielded at least 2.5 million CDR3-containing paired-end reads. TCRdb redid the calling of the 5' RACE reads with MiXCR, one entry per CDR3 protein. The sample consists of 1.5 million to 2 million distinct CDR3 sequences, around half of them appearing once. This record comes from a study of blood T cells in healthy people across ages. General study points: In long-lived donors, naive CD4+ cell counts and diversity exceeded those of aged donors. Estimated diversity, derived from one million T cells, was regarded as an underestimate.

Extraction yielded at least 6 micrograms of total RNA per sample. The sample consisted of blood. The clonotype comes from a woman aged 35 to 49 in good health.

The CDR3 DNA sequence: TGTGCCAGCAGCCTAACTAGCGGGGGGATCAAAAACATTCAGTACTTC. As protein: CASSLTSGGIKNIQYF. This rearrangement joins TRBV7-9 to TRBJ2-4, with 12 positions matching TRBD2. The CDR3 is 16 residues long. The J segment lost 3 bases and the V segment lost 5 bases, leaving 5 bases of the junction unmatched. In germline, CDR1 is SEHNR, CDR2 FQNEAQ (reference sequence).